This T cell receptor (beta chain) was sequenced in a study of shared clonotypes between healthy human individuals. Study as a whole: A donor's plate count was three for CD4 naive and three for CD4 memory; CD8 naive had two and CD8 memory one.

V shed 4 bases, J shed 7 bases, and the junction held 11 bases outside the gene matches. The CDR3 is made up of 18 amino acids. Germline-derived CDR1 and CDR2 are MGHRA and YSYEKL. TCRdb's copy holds only in-frame clones and misses some; the assay was immunoSEQ multiplex PCR. The profile shows hundreds of thousands of clones, approximately 74% of them singletons. Sequencing used memory CD4+ T cells sorted from blood. The subset was: CD45RA-negative fraction. The chain combines TRBV4-1 with TRBJ2-2; 14 nucleotides match TRBD2. The TCR sequence derives from a woman aged 25 to 45 in good health. The CDR3 spells CASSLTRTSGRRGGELFF. The CDR3 DNA is TGCGCCAGCAGCCTAACCCGGACTAGCGGGAGGAGGGGCGGGGAGCTGTTTTTT.